This is a list of T cell receptor beta chains from one sample in a study of T cell changes during pregnancy in multiple sclerosis. Produced via immunoSEQ multiplex PCR; TCRdb's table is partial and in-frame only. In the table there are roughly 51,000 clones, 92% of which are singletons. The sample here was CD4+ T cells from peripheral blood mononuclear cells, taken after pregnancy. These receptors were collected from a female donor in good health, enrolled as a control in a pregnancy study. CDR3s include the opening cysteine and the closing phenylalanine or tryptophan. A D gene is named only where the DNA matches it firmly. Clone size is stated in some rows and not others, as once, few, many or a class when expanded.

size: .; V: TRBV5-1; D: .; J: TRBJ2-5; DNA: TGCGCCAGCAGTTCGACCCCGACAGGTGGGGGAGAGACCCAGTACTTC; CDR3: CASSSTPTGGGETQYF
size: once; V: TRBV29-1; D: .; J: TRBJ1-2; DNA: TGCAGCGTTGAAGTCCCCCCGAGTGGCTACACCTTC; CDR3: CSVEVPPSGYTF
size: .; V: TRBV5-4; D: .; J: TRBJ1-2; DNA: TGTGCCAGCAGACCTACGGCTAACTATGGCTACACCTTC; CDR3: CASRPTANYGYTF
size: .; V: TRBV2; D: TRBD2; J: TRBJ2-5; DNA: TGTGCCAGCAGTTTTCAACTAGCGGGGAGGGGAGAGACCCAGTACTTC; CDR3: CASSFQLAGRGETQYF
size: .; V: TRBV10-3; D: .; J: TRBJ1-1; DNA: TGTGCCATCAGTGAGACAGGGAGAGTTGGCACTGAAGCTTTCTTT; CDR3: CAISETGRVGTEAFF
size: .; V: TRBV27; D: TRBD1; J: TRBJ1-5; DNA: TGTGCCAGCAGTTTATCGACAGGGCAGGGGAATCAGCCCCAGCATTTT; CDR3: CASSLSTGQGNQPQHF
size: .; V: TRBV2; D: .; J: TRBJ1-3; DNA: TGTGCCAGCAGCCAGGGACTGATCTCTGGAAACACCATATATTTT; CDR3: CASSQGLISGNTIYF
size: .; V: TRBV6-1; D: .; J: TRBJ2-3; DNA: TGTGCCAGCAGTGAAGACAGGGTAGGAGCAGATACGCAGTATTTT; CDR3: CASSEDRVGADTQYF
size: .; V: TRBV6-6; D: TRBD1; J: TRBJ2-5; DNA: TGTGCCAGCAGTTACCGAGGACAGGGAAATTTTGTGACCCAGTACTTC; CDR3: CASSYRGQGNFVTQYF
size: .; V: TRBV5-6; D: TRBD1; J: TRBJ2-1; DNA: TGTGCCAGCAGCTGGGGACAGTTTAAGCTAAATGAGCAGTTCTTC; CDR3: CASSWGQFKLNEQFF
size: .; V: TRBV29-1; D: .; J: TRBJ1-2; DNA: TGCAGCGTTGAAAGGGAGGTGGGCTATGGCTACACCTTC; CDR3: CSVEREVGYGYTF
size: .; V: TRBV5-1; D: .; J: TRBJ2-3; DNA: TGCGCCAGCAGCTTGGATCTTACGGGGGGCCCTCCAGATACGCAGTATTTT; CDR3: CASSLDLTGGPPDTQYF
size: .; V: TRBV19; D: TRBD1; J: TRBJ1-5; DNA: TGTGCCAGTAACGACAGGGGGCGCGGCAATCAGCCCCAGCATTTT; CDR3: CASNDRGRGNQPQHF
size: .; V: TRBV7-8; D: TRBD2; J: TRBJ2-3; DNA: TGTGCCAGCAGCTCCGGACTAGCGGGGGGAGGTACGCAGTATTTT; CDR3: CASSSGLAGGGTQYF
size: .; V: TRBV7-2; D: .; J: TRBJ1-2; DNA: TGTGCCTCTGTAATTGACTACTATGGCTACACCTTC; CDR3: CASVIDYYGYTF
size: .; V: TRBV6-5; D: TRBD2; J: TRBJ2-3; DNA: TGTGCCAGCAACCCGGGGGGGGCGGTCACAGATACGCAGTATTTT; CDR3: CASNPGGAVTDTQYF
size: .; V: TRBV18; D: TRBD1; J: TRBJ2-6; DNA: TGTGCCAGCTCACCTTCGCGGACAGGAAGCTCTGGGGCCAACGTCCTGACTTTC; CDR3: CASSPSRTGSSGANVLTF
size: .; V: TRBV4-3; D: TRBD2; J: TRBJ2-7; DNA: TGCGCCAGCAGCCAAAAGGCGGGGGGGCGGCAGTACTTC; CDR3: CASSQKAGGRQYF
size: few; V: TRBV6-5; D: .; J: TRBJ1-6; DNA: TGTGCCACCGGGAGGGGCGTGGGGAGTTCACCCCTCCACTTT; CDR3: CATGRGVGSSPLHF
size: .; V: TRBV6-5; D: TRBD1; J: TRBJ2-7; DNA: TGTGCCAGCAGTTACGGGACAGTATTAGGCTCCTACGAGCAGTACTTC; CDR3: CASSYGTVLGSYEQYF
size: .; V: TRBV6-5; D: TRBD2; J: TRBJ2-1; DNA: TGTGCCAGCAAAGGGGCGGGGGGGCTCAATGAGCAGTTCTTC; CDR3: CASKGAGGLNEQFF
size: few; V: TRBV10-3; D: TRBD1; J: TRBJ1-5; DNA: TGTGCCCCCCAAGGACAGGGGGCTATCCCCCAGCATTTT; CDR3: CAPQGQGAIPQHF
size: .; V: TRBV6-4; D: .; J: TRBJ2-3; DNA: TGTGCCAGCAGTGGGTCGGGGGATACGCAGTATTTT; CDR3: CASSGSGDTQYF
size: once; V: TRBV9; D: TRBD2; J: TRBJ2-7; DNA: TGTGCCAGCAGTGGACTAGCGGGGGCCGAGCAGTACTTC; CDR3: CASSGLAGAEQYF
size: .; V: TRBV7-6; D: TRBD1; J: TRBJ1-6; DNA: TGTGCCAGCAGGGAACAGGGGTCCTATTCACCCCTCCACTTT; CDR3: CASREQGSYSPLHF